This TCR beta chain appears in the sequencing data of a study of blood T cell repertoires in COVID-19. On the study more broadly: Specimens from acute and convalescent COVID-19 originated in the United States, Italy and Spain. Sample material is recorded as cDNA or gDNA derived from T cells, B-cell-depleted T cells, or PBMCs.

The CDR3 has 15 residues. V lost 0 bases to trimming and J lost 4 bases; unmatched junction nucleotides: 3. The germline V gene encodes CDR1 SGHRS and CDR2 YFSETQ. In the original processing: Nucleated cell number was recorded as an estimate derived from reference gene primer amplification. TCRdb's table, derived via immunoSEQ multiplex PCR, lists solely in-frame clones and lacks some. D and trimming were read from the DNA, whereas the V and J calls and clone size are those reported in that table. The data hold approximately 60,000 clones, with more than 60% observed a single time. V usage is TRBV5-1 and J usage is TRBJ1-2, with 10 bases identical to TRBD1. Source material: peripheral blood. The source is a woman older than 75 with active or convalescent COVID-19. The CDR3 reads CASSLAGQGFYGYTF. The CDR3 bases are TGCGCCAGCAGCTTGGCGGGACAGGGGTTCTATGGCTACACCTTC.